Given below is one T cell receptor beta chain in context. This record comes from a study of shared clonotypes between healthy human individuals. Study-level background: Aged 18 to 49, the donors were a couple of women and a few men.

CDR3 length equals 15 residues. V lost 5 bases to trimming and J lost 0 bases, with 14 bases between them. Per germline, CDR1 MGHRA and CDR2 YSYEKL. The input for sorted-subset replicate PCRs was 200 ng DNA, around 27,000 T cell genomes. Method: immunoSEQ multiplex PCR; TCRdb's copy keeps in-frame clones and lacks some. There are about 580,000 clones in the sample; more than 95% occur only once, and roughly 0.29% lies in the top ten. Naive CD8 cells lacked CD45RO and underwent positive selection for CCR7, leaving out terminally differentiated effector memory CD45RA+ cells. The rearrangement links TRBV4-1 to TRBJ2-7; D possibly matches TRBD1 or TRBD2 (6 bases each). The origin of this receptor is a man under 40 in good health. Sequencing was performed on naive CD8+ T cells sorted from blood. CDR3 sequence: CASSSTPGASYEQYF. CDR3 coding DNA: TGCGCCAGCAGCTCGACTCCGGGGGCCTCCTACGAGCAGTACTTC.